Below, 13 T cell receptor beta chains from the same sample are listed, as sequenced in a study of T-cell reconstitution after alpha-beta-depleted transplantation in children. Construction of the TCRbeta library involved unique molecular identifiers. TCRdb used MiXCR to reprocess the PCR reads, holding one entry per CDR3 protein. The sample includes 200,000 to 250,000 distinct CDR3 sequences, about 11% of them seen just once. Sequencing was performed on PBMCs, taken before TCRalphabeta/CD19-depleted stem cell transplant. The receptors were sampled from a child less than two years old with acute myeloid leukemia, due to receive a stem cell transplant.

The sample holds many counts of this clonotype. The genes are TRBV18 and TRBJ2-1; 8 bases map to TRBD2. This CDR3 spans 20 amino acids. V lost 1 base, J lost 0 bases, and 14 bases stayed unmatched. Germline CDR1 KGHSH, CDR2 LQKENI. The CDR3 bases are TGTGCCAGCTCACCACGATTGTTCACGGGAGGGACTGACTCCTACAATGAGCAGTTCTTC. It yields the protein CASSPRLFTGGTDSYNEQFF.

The chain recombines TRBV7-9 with TRBJ2-4; 8 nucleotides match TRBD2. The CDR3 is made up of 16 amino acids. CDR1 is SEHNR and CDR2 is FQNEAQ in the germline V gene (reference sequence). With 1 base clipped from V and 8 bases from J, the junction kept 10 bases outside the gene matches. In DNA, the CDR3 is TGTGCCAGCAGCTTAGGGGTTCCGGGAGGGCGGGACATTCAGTACTTC. Translated, it gives CASSLGVPGGRDIQYF.

This clonotype was seen many times. The chain recombines TRBV21-1 with TRBJ1-1; the tabulated D call, TRBD1, remains unverified against the DNA. TRBV21-1 is labeled a pseudogene. There are 18 residues in the CDR3. This CDR3 reads CASSKCSIPRGGGTEAFF. CDR3 sequence (DNA): TGTGCCAGCAGCAAGTGCTCGATCCCCCGGGGAGGCGGCACTGAAGCTTTCTTT.

This clonotype has ten or more counts. The chain carries TRBV28 and TRBJ1-6; D is ambiguous. Trimming pared 7 bases from V and 0 bases from J, leaving 13 bases between. CDR1 is MDHEN, CDR2 SYDVKM, per germline. The CDR3 runs 16 residues. The CDR3 spells CASTSPRSSYNSPLHF. The CDR3 DNA reads TGTGCCAGCACCTCACCTAGGAGCTCCTATAATTCACCCCTCCACTTT.

The rearrangement links TRBV6-2 or TRBV6-3 to TRBJ2-3; D gene uncertain. V shed 6 bases and J shed 3 bases, with 13 bases lying between them. The CDR3 is made up of 14 amino acids. CDR1 is MNHEY and CDR2 is SVGEGT in the germline V gene. The CDR3 loop reads CASSLLARTDTQYF. CDR3 in DNA: TGTGCCAGCAGCCTCTTGGCTCGTACAGATACGCAGTATTTT.

Remarks on this clonotype: A much larger clone is a single base away; this may be a read error. This chain connects TRBV4-1 to TRBJ1-2; perhaps TRBD1 as D (6 bases). The germline V gene has CDR1 MGHRA and CDR2 YSYEKL. The CDR3 is 16 residues long. The CDR3 sequence is CAGSQASPGDIYGYTF. CDR3 DNA sequence: TGCGCCGGCAGCCAAGCTTCCCCGGGGGACATATATGGCTACACCTTC.

This clonotype was counted at least ten times. The chain joins TRBV5-5 to TRBJ2-1, with TRBD2 matching over 7 bases. The trim removed 2 bases at V and 8 bases at J, leaving 10 bases unmatched. This CDR3 has 15 residues. Germline V gene data show CDR1 as SGHKS and CDR2 as YYEKEE (reference sequence). This CDR3 is CASSFDGRPWDEQFF. The CDR3, as DNA: TGTGCCAGCAGCTTCGACGGGAGGCCCTGGGATGAGCAGTTCTTC.

There are many counts of this clonotype. The genes are TRBV10-3 and TRBJ1-1; perhaps TRBD1 as D (5 bases). Germline CDR1 reads ENHRY; CDR2 reads SYGVKD. V lost 2 bases and J 10 bases, leaving 17 bases between the germline ends. The CDR3 is 14 amino acids. The DNA for the CDR3 is TGTGCCATCAGTGAGAATCCGGGACTACACGGAGCTTTCTTT. It specifies CAISENPGLHGAFF.

This clonotype was seen at least ten times. This chain joins TRBV20-1 and TRBJ2-3; 7 bases are a match to TRBD1. Germline V gene lookup returns CDR1 DFQATT and CDR2 SNEGSKA (reference sequence). This CDR3 comprises 15 residues. J lost 0 bases, V lost 2 bases, and 5 bases had no gene match. The CDR3 sequence: CSARPTGISTDTQYF. The CDR3 DNA sequence: TGCAGTGCTAGACCGACAGGGATAAGCACAGATACGCAGTATTTT.

This chain uses TRBV5-1 with TRBJ2-5, with 9 bases aligning to TRBD1. The V segment lost 4 bases and the J segment 3 bases; nucleotides outside the gene matches: 7. Germline V lookup: CDR1 SGHRS, CDR2 YFSETQ. The CDR3 extends over 15 amino acids. The CDR3 region is CASSNLQGAEETQYF. CDR3 DNA: TGCGCCAGCAGCAATCTACAGGGGGCGGAAGAGACCCAGTACTTC.

The sample holds many counts of this clonotype. This chain links TRBV12-3 or TRBV12-4 with TRBJ2-7, with D maybe TRBD2 (6 bases). The CDR3 has 13 residues. V lost 5 bases, J lost 0 bases, and 8 bases lay in between. The CDR3 region has the DNA TGTGCCAGCAGTAGGGACTTCTCCTACGAGCAGTACTTC. This gives the protein CASSRDFSYEQYF.

This clonotype was seen at least ten times. V and J are TRBV5-1 and TRBJ2-1, with D maybe TRBD2 (6 bases). V lost 3 bases, J lost 12 bases, and 19 bases lay in between. This CDR3 comprises 14 residues. CDR1 is SGHRS and CDR2 is YFSETQ in the germline V gene. The CDR3 nucleotides are TGCGCCAGCAGCTCAGGACTACCCGGAGGGTGGCAGTTCTTC. It encodes CASSSGLPGGWQFF.

The rearrangement joins TRBV7-2 to TRBJ2-2, with 7 positions matching TRBD2. CDR3 length: 15 residues. V lost 3 bases, J lost 0 bases, and 1 base stayed unmatched. Looked up from germline, CDR1 is SGHTA and CDR2 is FQGNSA. The DNA of the CDR3 is TGTGCCAGCAGCTTCAGCGGGACGAACACCGGGGAGCTGTTTTTT. Protein sequence: CASSFSGTNTGELFF. Full variable domain (remainder filled in from reference TRBV7-2 and TRBJ2-2): GAGVSQSPSNKVTEKGKDVELRCDPISGHTALYWYRQSLGQGLEFLIYFQGNSAPDKSGLPSDRFSAERTGGSVSTLTIQRTQQEDSAVYLCASSFSGTNTGELFFGEGSRLTVL.